This entry features one T cell receptor beta chain sequence. Its target is not known. These data originate in a study of T cell responses to AZD1222 COVID-19 vaccine. Study-wide results and limits: Rises in breadth and depth of Spike-specific TCRs came after two AZD1222 doses.

The method was immunoSEQ multiplex PCR; TCRdb's version includes in-frame clones alone and lacks a portion of them. The sample includes 100,000 to 150,000 clones, roughly 88% of them seen just once. V was shortened by 4 bases and J by 8 bases, with 18 bases between the two germline ends. Germline V gene data show CDR1 as ENHRY and CDR2 as SYGVKD. This CDR3 is built from 14 residues. This sequence originates from an adult who received the AZD1222 COVID-19 vaccine. The material sequenced was peripheral blood, taken 28 days after the second AZD1222 dose. J is TRBJ2-7 and V is TRBV10-3; weak D call: TRBD2 (6 bases). The CDR3 spells CAISVEAGPSKQYF. The CDR3 nucleotides are TGTGCCATCAGTGTGGAAGCGGGCCCATCCAAGCAGTACTTC.